This T cell receptor beta chain was identified in a study of human T cells and chemical hapten exposure. The CDR3 sequence is 14 residues long. Per the germline V gene, CDR1 is SNHLY and CDR2 is FYNNEI. Trimming cost V 8 bases and J 0 bases, with 13 bases left between them. Time point noted: pre-sensitization, week 0. This sample's treatment: therapeutic diphenylcyclopropenone sensitization with weekly scalp DPC. TCRdb re-derived calls from the RACE reads in MiXCR, one entry per CDR3 protein. The sample yields 300,000 to 450,000 distinct CDR3 sequences, roughly 5% seen once. The sample in question was whole blood, obtained in connection with sensitization to the hapten diphenylcyclopropenone (DPC). The sequence came from a woman between 45 and 60 years old with alopecia areata. Some clones in this sample may be carry-over from other donors' samples. The rearrangement uses TRBV2 and TRBJ1-1, with D perhaps matching TRBD1 (6 bases). CDR3 nucleotides: TGTGCCAGCGGCCAGGGGACCCTGAACACTGAAGCTTTCTTT. It encodes CASGQGTLNTEAFF.